The 16 T cell receptor beta chains in this list originate from one sample, sequenced in a study of T cell responses to AZD1222 COVID-19 vaccine. The data were produced by immunoSEQ multiplex PCR, yet TCRdb's version contains in-frame clones alone and is incomplete. The sample lists about 110,000 clones, roughly four fifths occurring once. This material consisted of peripheral blood, taken on day 0 of AZD1222 vaccination. The receptors shown here come from an adult in good health.

The J gene is TRBJ2-2, the V gene TRBV3-1 (or the pseudogene TRBV3-2), with 7 bases aligning to TRBD1. The CDR3 has 14 residues. Germline CDR1 LGHDT, CDR2 YNNKEL (reference sequence). After removal of 5 bases from V and 6 bases from J, the junction contained 6 bases not matched to a gene. The CDR3 reads CASSSTGASGELFF. CDR3 bases: TGTGCCAGCAGCTCTACAGGGGCATCCGGGGAGCTGTTTTTT.

J is TRBJ1-2 and V is TRBV3-1 (or the pseudogene TRBV3-2); unclear D gene. The CDR3 runs to 12 residues. The V gene lost 4 bases and the J gene lost 4 bases, with 7 bases spanning the gap. Germline CDR1 is LGHDT and CDR2 is YNNKEL (reference sequence). The CDR3 DNA is TGTGCCAGCAGCCTTTTGGGCTATGGCTACACCTTC. It is translated as CASSLLGYGYTF.

V usage is TRBV18 and J usage is TRBJ2-2; no clear D gene. The germline V gene has CDR1 KGHSH and CDR2 LQKENI. V was clipped by 2 bases and J by 7 bases, with 11 bases between them. The CDR3 is 14 residues long. CDR3 DNA: TGTGCCAGCTCACCAGTCGCCCGTGACGGGGAGCTGTTTTTT. Translation gives CASSPVARDGELFF.

The chain is built from TRBV9 and TRBJ2-3, with TRBD2 matching over 7 bases. CDR1 and CDR2 from the germline V gene are SGDLS and YYNGEE. V trimming: 7 bases; J trimming: 4 bases; junction bases outside the gene matches: 9. This CDR3 has 14 residues. The CDR3 here is CASGNSGNADTQYF. DNA of the CDR3: TGTGCCAGCGGAAACAGCGGGAACGCAGATACGCAGTATTTT.

This chain links TRBV4-1 with TRBJ1-4, with D possibly being TRBD1 (6 bases). V shed 0 bases and J shed 10 bases, with 18 bases lying between them. Looked up from germline, CDR1 is MGHRA and CDR2 is YSYEKL. The CDR3 consists of 16 residues. CDR3 in DNA: TGCGCCAGCAGCCAAGACCAGGGACAAGGTTTGCGAAAACTGTTTTTT. This sequence encodes CASSQDQGQGLRKLFF.

This sequence joins TRBV6-5 and TRBJ2-1; 8 nucleotides line up with TRBD2. Germline V lookup: CDR1 MNHEY, CDR2 SVGAGI. Germline trimming cut 4 bases from V and 4 bases from J; bases unmatched to any gene: 0. The length of the CDR3 is 13 residues. The CDR3 is CASSLAGYNEQFF. The CDR3 DNA sequence: TGTGCCAGCAGTTTAGCGGGGTACAATGAGCAGTTCTTC.

The chain recombines TRBV6-5 with TRBJ1-3; 7 bases match TRBD1. Per germline, CDR1 MNHEY and CDR2 SVGAGI. Trimming took 6 bases from V and 0 from J; bases not matched to a gene: 5. This CDR3 has 15 residues. CDR3 DNA: TGTGCCAGCAGACACGCAGGGGGCTCTGGAAACACCATATATTTT. Translated, it gives CASRHAGGSGNTIYF.

The chain joins TRBV7-8 to TRBJ2-3, with 8 bases lining up with TRBD1. The CDR3 is made up of 15 amino acids. CDR1 is SGHVS, CDR2 FQNEAQ, per germline. V was pared by 7 bases and J by 5 bases, with 11 bases of the junction left unmatched. CDR3 DNA: TGTGCCAGCAACACCAGGGGGCTAGTAGGAGATACGCAGTATTTT. The encoded protein is CASNTRGLVGDTQYF.

The V gene is TRBV2, the J gene TRBJ1-2; perhaps TRBD1 as D (5 bases). The V end was cut by 8 bases, the J end by 0 bases, with 13 bases between. Germline CDR1 reads SNHLY; CDR2 reads FYNNEI. CDR3 length: 14 amino acids. The CDR3 DNA is TGTGCCAGCGCTGGGAGGGGAGCTAACTATGGCTACACCTTC. This encodes CASAGRGANYGYTF.

CDR3 residues: CASSPQWARQETQYF. CDR3 nucleotide sequence: TGTGCCAGCAGCCCACAGTGGGCTCGGCAAGAGACCCAGTACTTC. The chain employs TRBV7-8 and TRBJ2-5; unclear D gene. The V and J ends lost 5 bases and 2 bases respectively, with 15 bases between them. Germline V lookup: CDR1 SGHVS, CDR2 FQNEAQ. There are 15 residues in the CDR3. The whole variable domain, remainder taken from reference TRBV7-8 and TRBJ2-5, is GAGVSQSPRYKVAKRGQDVALRCDPISGHVSLFWYQQALGQGPEFLTYFQNEAQLDKSGLPSDRFFAERPEGSVSTLKIQRTQQEDSAVYLCASSPQWARQETQYFGPGTRLLVL.

This clone was seen only a few times. V gene TRBV5-6 combines with J gene TRBJ1-2, with TRBD1 matching 8 bases. This CDR3 is built from 15 residues. Trimming at V came to 4 bases and at J to 4 bases, leaving 9 bases not matched to a gene. Germline loops: CDR1 SGHDT, CDR2 YYEEEE. In DNA form, the CDR3 reads TGTGCCAGCAGCGCCCCGACAGGGGATCTCTATGGCTACACCTTC. Its translation is CASSAPTGDLYGYTF.

The CDR3 region is CASRYGRFYGYTF. DNA for the CDR3: TGTGCCAGCAGATACGGACGCTTCTATGGCTACACCTTC. The chain employs TRBV6-5 and TRBJ1-2; the D is unclear. The CDR3 extends over 13 amino acids. CDR1 MNHEY and CDR2 SVGAGI come from the germline V gene. V lost 6 bases, J lost 4 bases, and 12 bases lay in between.

The chain couples TRBV5-1 to TRBJ1-4, with D maybe TRBD1 (5 bases). V was cut by 4 bases and J by 2 bases, with 9 bases left in between. This CDR3 contains 14 residues. Germline values: CDR1 SGHRS, CDR2 YFSETQ. CDR3 region: CASSPGGTNEKLFF. The CDR3 nucleotides are TGCGCCAGCAGCCCGGGGGGGACTAATGAAAAACTGTTTTTT.

The rearrangement uses TRBV3-1 (or the pseudogene TRBV3-2) and TRBJ2-1, with 12 nucleotides matching TRBD2. Germline CDR1 LGHDT, CDR2 YNNKEL (reference sequence). This CDR3 is 16 amino acids long. Unmatched junction bases numbered 13, after V lost 8 bases and J lost 8 bases. The CDR3 here is CASSTTSGGLLDEQFF. CDR3 nucleotides: TGTGCCAGCTCGACGACTAGCGGGGGTCTTTTGGATGAGCAGTTCTTC.

CDR3 protein: CSVEEDSNEKLFF. In DNA form, the CDR3 reads TGCAGCGTTGAAGAGGACAGTAATGAAAAACTGTTTTTT. The chain recombines TRBV29-1 with TRBJ1-4, with D tentatively TRBD1 (6 bases). The CDR3 has 13 amino acids. Between the trimmed V and J ends, which lost 0 bases and 4 bases, there was a span of 6 bases. Germline CDR1 is SQVTM and CDR2 is ANQGSEA.

The DNA for the CDR3 is TGTGCCAGCAGCCTACGGTACATGAACACTGAAGCTTTCTTT. Translating gives CASSLRYMNTEAFF. The chain has TRBV3-1 (or the pseudogene TRBV3-2) and TRBJ1-1; D ambiguous. V dropped 4 bases and J dropped 0 bases, with 9 bases sitting between them. The CDR3 sequence is 14 residues long. Germline lookup yields CDR1 LGHDT and CDR2 YNNKEL (reference sequence).